Below are 26 T cell receptor beta chains sequenced from a single sample in a study of regulatory T cells in long-lasting Graves disease. As to time point: persistent/refractory GD, antithyroid drugs over 5 years with positive TRAb. Isolated PBMC RNA provided the starting material for the TCR library. Arm-PCR of CDR3 regions and iRepertoire HTBI primers were used to build TCR beta libraries. TCRdb recomputed calls from the multiplex PCR reads with MiXCR, one row per CDR3 protein. The sample lists some 420,000 distinct CDR3 sequences; around a fifth were seen once. The sequenced sample was peripheral blood mononuclear cells (PBMCs), obtained when the disease was refractory, from a patient treated with antithyroid drugs. These receptors were obtained from a female donor with Graves disease.

The chain links TRBV6-2 or TRBV6-3 to TRBJ1-2, with a possible D match to TRBD1 (6 bases). V shed 3 bases and J shed 7 bases, with 18 bases lying between them. The CDR3 length is 15 residues. CDR1 is MNHEY, CDR2 SVGEGT, per germline. This CDR3 reads CASSYSPRGRGGYTF. The CDR3 nucleotides are TGTGCCAGCAGTTATTCCCCCAGGGGCCGGGGTGGCTACACCTTC.

This clonotype has a count of ten or more. The V call is TRBV12-3 or TRBV12-4, the J call TRBJ1-2; TRBD1 might be the D (5 bases). Trimming removed 2 bases at V and 8 bases at J, with 18 bases between. The CDR3 consists of 15 residues. CDR3 sequence reads: CASSLNRGGVGGYTF. CDR3 sequence (DNA): TGTGCCAGCAGTTTAAATCGTGGGGGGGTAGGCGGCTACACCTTC.

This clonotype was observed many times. CDR3 DNA sequence: TGTGCCAGCAGCTTCCACAGGTATAATTCACCCCTCCACTTT. Translating gives CASSFHRYNSPLHF. The chain has TRBV12-3 or TRBV12-4 and TRBJ1-6; D is perhaps TRBD1 (5 bases). The CDR3 is made up of 14 amino acids. Trimming shortened V by 6 bases and J by 4 bases, and 10 bases separated the two germline ends.

J is TRBJ1-2 and V is TRBV19, with 10 bases lining up with TRBD1. From germline, CDR1 is LNHDA and CDR2 SQIVND (reference sequence). The CDR3 spans 14 residues. With V trimmed by 6 bases and J by 2 bases, 3 bases remained unmatched. CDR3: CASRAGQGNYGYTF. The CDR3 nucleotides are TGTGCCAGTAGAGCGGGACAGGGGAACTATGGCTACACCTTC.

This clonotype was detected ten times or more. This chain links TRBV28 with TRBJ1-1; tentatively, D is TRBD1 (6 bases). Germline V gene sequence: CDR1 MDHEN, CDR2 SYDVKM. Trimming took off 3 bases at V and 1 base at J, with 9 bases between the two ends. This CDR3 is 14 amino acids long. The CDR3 loop is CASSFRGGNTEAFF. In nucleotides, the CDR3 is TGTGCCAGCAGTTTCAGGGGCGGGAACACTGAAGCTTTCTTT. Variable domain in full (rest from reference TRBV28 and TRBJ1-1): DVKVTQSSRYLVKRTGEKVFLECVQDMDHENMFWYRQDPGLGLRLIYFSYDVKMKEKGDIPEGYSVSREKKERFSLILESASTNQTSMYLCASSFRGGNTEAFFGQGTRLTVV.

The V call is TRBV3-1, the J call TRBJ2-4, with D uncertain. The CDR3 totals 16 residues. V dropped 1 base and J dropped 0 bases, with 10 bases sitting between them. In germline, CDR1 is LGHDT, CDR2 YNNKEL (reference sequence). The CDR3 reads CASSQVPTGAKNIQYF. CDR3 DNA sequence: TGTGCCAGCAGCCAAGTTCCGACGGGAGCCAAAAACATTCAGTACTTC.

This chain uses TRBV12-5 with TRBJ2-4; 11 positions match TRBD1. Germline V gene data show CDR1 as LGHNT and CDR2 as FRNRAP. The CDR3 is 16 amino acids. V was pared by 1 base and J by 9 bases, with 8 bases of the junction left unmatched. The CDR3 loop is CASGLDYRTGGTIQYF. The CDR3 coding sequence is TGTGCTAGTGGTTTGGACTATAGGACAGGGGGCACCATTCAGTACTTC.

This clonotype was observed at least ten times. This chain connects TRBV7-2 to TRBJ2-7; D is unresolved. Between the trimmed V and J ends, which lost 2 bases and 1 base, there was a span of 9 bases. The CDR3 is 14 amino acids. Germline CDR1 and CDR2: SGHTA and FQGNSA. CDR3 sequence (DNA): TGTGCCAGCAGCTTAACGGCAGCTTCCTACGAGCAGTACTTC. It is translated as CASSLTAASYEQYF.

The CDR3 nucleotides read TGTGCCAGCAGCCAAGAGAGAGCGGGAGCGATCGGGGAGCTGTTTTTT. Protein: CASSQERAGAIGELFF. This chain connects TRBV3-1 to TRBJ2-2; 8 bases are shared with TRBD2. CDR3 length: 16 residues. Trimming took 0 bases from V and 7 from J; bases not matched to a gene: 7. CDR1 is LGHDT, CDR2 YNNKEL, per germline (reference sequence).

This clonotype came up many times. V usage is TRBV28 and J usage is TRBJ2-7; D could derive from TRBD1 or TRBD2 (5 bases each). Deletions cut 5 bases from V and 5 bases from J, with 19 bases between. CDR3 length: 15 amino acids. Germline V CDR1 and CDR2: MDHEN, SYDVKM. The CDR3 region has the DNA TGTGCCAGCAGTGCTCATCTGGGGGTGAGGAACGAGCAGTACTTC. It encodes CASSAHLGVRNEQYF.

The table lists this clonotype with many counts. CDR3 in amino acids: CASSLSLGANVLTF. CDR3 nucleotides: TGTGCCAGCAGCTTGTCCCTTGGGGCCAACGTCCTGACTTTC. The chain employs TRBV11-2 and TRBJ2-6; D unclear. CDR1 is SGHAT, CDR2 FQNNGV, per germline. This CDR3 region has 14 residues. The ends were cut back, 3 bases at V and 3 bases at J, with 6 bases in the middle.

This clonotype was counted ten times or more. This sequence joins TRBV2 and TRBJ1-2; D unresolved. Trimming took 4 bases from V and 4 from J, leaving 10 bases between them. The CDR3 covers 13 residues. Per the germline V gene, CDR1 is SNHLY and CDR2 is FYNNEI. DNA for the CDR3: TGTGCCAGCAGTGTGGAGGGTCCCTATGGCTACACCTTC. It encodes CASSVEGPYGYTF.

This clonotype appeared many times. The chain joins TRBV28 to TRBJ2-5, with 9 bases that match TRBD1. The CDR3 runs 13 residues. V trimming: 8 bases; J trimming: 5 bases; junction bases outside the gene matches: 6. Per germline, CDR1 MDHEN and CDR2 SYDVKM. Here the CDR3 reads CASGRQGVETQYF. In nucleotides, the CDR3 is TGTGCCAGCGGCCGACAGGGGGTGGAGACCCAGTACTTC.

This clonotype showed up many times. The rearrangement joins TRBV28 to TRBJ1-5; possibly TRBD1 for D (6 bases). Trimming took 7 bases from V and 0 from J, leaving 16 bases between them. The length of the CDR3 is 16 residues. Looked up from germline, CDR1 is MDHEN and CDR2 is SYDVKM. The CDR3 coding sequence is TGTGCCAGCATCCCTTGGGACAACTATAGCAATCAGCCCCAGCATTTT. Translating gives CASIPWDNYSNQPQHF.

The chain combines TRBV30 with TRBJ1-2, with unresolved D. This CDR3 spans 13 amino acids. Trimming removed 4 bases from V and 3 bases from J, with 12 bases in between. CDR1 GTSNPN and CDR2 SVGIG come from the germline V gene (reference sequence). The CDR3 spells CAWKPGSYYGYTF. For the CDR3, the DNA is TGTGCCTGGAAGCCCGGCAGCTACTATGGCTACACCTTC.

The chain links TRBV28 to TRBJ1-5, with TRBD1 as a possible D gene (5 bases). V lost 5 bases to trimming and J lost 7 bases, with 18 bases between them. Per germline, CDR1 MDHEN and CDR2 SYDVKM. The length of the CDR3 is 15 residues. The CDR3 reads CASSEVWGELQPQHF. CDR3 nucleotides: TGTGCCAGCAGTGAGGTGTGGGGGGAATTGCAGCCCCAGCATTTT.

This clonotype was seen a handful of times. The V gene is TRBV6-1, the J gene TRBJ2-7, with 7 bases that match TRBD1. In germline, CDR1 is MNHNS, CDR2 SASEGT. The J segment lost 4 bases and the V segment lost 5 bases, leaving 11 bases of the junction unmatched. This CDR3 comprises 15 residues. The chain's CDR3 is CASSRTGQSLYEQYF. The CDR3 DNA reads as TGTGCCAGCAGTCGAACGGGACAGTCCTTATACGAGCAGTACTTC.

The chain joins TRBV19 to TRBJ1-1; D is unresolved. The CDR3 is made up of 13 amino acids. V shed 7 bases and J shed 2 bases, with 11 bases lying between them. The germline gives CDR1 LNHDA, CDR2 SQIVND (reference sequence). CDR3 region: CASTPGINTEAFF. CDR3 sequence (DNA): TGTGCCAGTACCCCGGGGATTAACACTGAAGCTTTCTTT.

This clonotype was seen a few times. A junction boundary mismatches the germline segment, possibly from a read error. CDR3 region: CASREDRPRGEQHF. The CDR3 DNA is TGTGCCAGCAGAGAAGACAGGCCCCGTGGGGAGCAGCACTTC. The chain is built from TRBV6-1 and TRBJ2-7, with a weak D call TRBD1 (6 bases). The germline CDR1 and CDR2 sequences are MNHNS and SASEGT. The length of the CDR3 is 14 residues.

A remark on this clonotype: A much larger clone sits a single nucleotide away, making a read error possible. This chain joins TRBV12-3 or TRBV12-4 and TRBJ1-6; D not certain. The CDR3 has 14 amino acids. CDR3 residues: CACSFREYNSPLHF. The CDR3 DNA follows: TGTGCCTGCAGTTTTAGGGAATACAATTCACCCCTCCACTTT.

V is TRBV30 and J is TRBJ1-6; D perhaps matches TRBD1 (5 bases). The V gene's germline CDR1 is GTSNPN and CDR2 SVGIG (reference sequence). The V end lost 5 bases, the J end lost 7 bases, and 15 bases lay between the germline ends. CDR3 length: 14 amino acids. For the CDR3, the DNA is TGTGCCTGGTCTCCAGGGATGAAAAATTCACCCCTCCACTTT. The encoded protein is CAWSPGMKNSPLHF.

This clonotype was seen a few times. CDR3 sequence: CASSPPGQAFAGELFF. The CDR3 DNA reads as TGCGCCAGCAGCCCGCCGGGACAGGCTTTTGCCGGGGAGCTGTTTTTT. The chain employs TRBV5-1 and TRBJ2-2, with 8 bases aligning to TRBD1. CDR1 SGHRS and CDR2 YFSETQ come from the germline V gene. Trimming cost V 4 bases and J 6 bases; bases outside gene matches: 11. The CDR3 covers 16 residues.

V gene TRBV20-1 combines with J gene TRBJ1-6; D possibly corresponds to TRBD1 (6 bases). The CDR3 has 13 amino acids. Deletions cut 1 base from V and 5 bases from J, with 6 bases between. Germline CDR1 reads DFQATT; CDR2 reads SNEGSKA (reference sequence). The CDR3 DNA follows: TGCAGTGCTAGAGGACAGGATAATTCACCCCTCCACTTT. It is translated as CSARGQDNSPLHF.

This clonotype was picked up a small number of times. The chain is built from TRBV11-2 and TRBJ2-5; TRBD2 aligns across 10 bases. This CDR3 has 17 amino acids. The V gene end was trimmed by 8 bases and the J gene end by 4 bases; junction bases not matched to a gene: 16. Germline-derived CDR1 and CDR2 are SGHAT and FQNNGV. The CDR3 DNA is TGTGCCAGCTCTCTCAGCGGGGGGGCAGGTTTAGTAGAGACCCAGTACTTC. The encoded protein is CASSLSGGAGLVETQYF.

V and J are TRBV14 and TRBJ1-1; 9 bases agree with TRBD1. The length of the CDR3 is 15 residues. J gave up 5 bases and V 0 bases, and 4 bases lay outside the gene matches. CDR1 and CDR2 from the germline V gene are SGHDN and FVKESK. The CDR3 is CASSQDDGTGTEAFF. CDR3 bases: TGTGCCAGCAGCCAAGACGACGGGACAGGGACTGAAGCTTTCTTT.

The gene calls are TRBV6-5 and TRBJ1-5; the D gene is possibly TRBD1 (5 bases). The CDR3 has 15 residues. Trimming removed 2 bases at V and 4 bases at J, with 12 bases between. Germline CDR1 MNHEY, CDR2 SVGAGI. The CDR3: CASSYPIDRNQPQHF. Written as DNA, the CDR3 is TGTGCCAGCAGTTACCCAATTGACAGAAATCAGCCCCAGCATTTT.